Each of the 13 T cell receptor beta chains below was sequenced from the same sample in a study of T cell responses to AZD1222 COVID-19 vaccine. Data came from immunoSEQ multiplex PCR; TCRdb stores just in-frame clones and leaves some out. The sample records around 19,000 clones, 89% being singletons. The specimen was peripheral blood, collected 28 days after the second AZD1222 dose. The source is an adult who received the AZD1222 COVID-19 vaccine.

The chain is built from TRBV2 and TRBJ2-7; D is perhaps TRBD2 (5 bases). Germline V CDR1 and CDR2: SNHLY, FYNNEI. This CDR3 is 13 amino acids long. V was cut by 6 bases and J by 6 bases, with 15 bases left in between. The CDR3 DNA reads TGTGCCAGCAGCGCGGGCCTGCTGGTCGAGCAGTACGTC. Translation: CASSAGLLVEQYV.

This rearrangement joins TRBV27 to TRBJ2-3; D gene unclear. Germline V gene lookup returns CDR1 MNHEY and CDR2 SMNVEV (reference sequence). The V gene lost 6 bases and the J gene lost 7 bases, with 8 bases spanning the gap. The CDR3 sequence is 11 residues long. In DNA, the CDR3 is TGTGCCAGCAGGCTGGGCCATACGCAGTATTTT. Translation: CASRLGHTQYF.

The genes are TRBV25-1 and TRBJ2-5; 7 bases match TRBD2. V lost 4 bases and J lost 4; bases outside the gene matches: 6. The CDR3 contains 14 residues. Germline values: CDR1 MGHDK, CDR2 SYGVNS. DNA for the CDR3: TGTGCCAGCAGTGTCCCTAGCGGTGGAGAGACCCAGTACTTC. Amino acid sequence: CASSVPSGGETQYF.

The chain carries TRBV6-4 and TRBJ1-6; a possible D gene is TRBD1 (5 bases). The CDR3 spans 15 residues. The germline V and J ends were trimmed by 0 bases and 6 bases, with 9 bases remaining between them. Germline assignment: CDR1 MRHNA and CDR2 SNTAGT. This chain's CDR3 is CASSDSLQGNSPLHF. The DNA of the CDR3 is TGTGCCAGCAGTGACTCCCTGCAGGGTAATTCACCCCTCCACTTT.

The chain has TRBV5-1 and TRBJ1-2; unclear D gene. Germline CDR1 SGHRS, CDR2 YFSETQ. The CDR3 is made up of 16 amino acids. Trimming cost V 1 base and J 1 base, with 14 bases left between them. The CDR3 loop reads CASSLSPHTRNYGYTF. CDR3 in DNA: TGCGCCAGCAGCTTGAGTCCACATACTCGTAACTATGGCTACACCTTC.

The genes are TRBV24-1 and TRBJ2-3; 11 bases align to TRBD2. Trimming took 5 bases from V and 0 from J; bases not matched to a gene: 9. The length of the CDR3 is 18 residues. Germline CDR1 and CDR2: KGHDR and SFDVKD. CDR3 bases: TGTGCCACCAGTGCCACAACTAGCGGGGGAGCGAGCACAGATACGCAGTATTTT. It translates to CATSATTSGGASTDTQYF.

The chain links TRBV3-1 (or the pseudogene TRBV3-2) to TRBJ1-1; weak D call: TRBD1 (6 bases). This CDR3 contains 15 residues. V lost 3 bases and J lost 4, with 15 bases in between. CDR1 and CDR2 from the germline V gene are LGHDT and YNNKEL (reference sequence). DNA of the CDR3: TGTGCCAGCAGCCAGCGGGGAGGGGGGAGCACTGAAGCTTTCTTT. The encoded protein is CASSQRGGGSTEAFF.

The chain couples TRBV2 to TRBJ2-5; D not resolved. V dropped 5 bases and J dropped 0 bases, with 10 bases sitting between them. The CDR3 is made up of 14 amino acids. The germline V gene has CDR1 SNHLY and CDR2 FYNNEI. CDR3 sequence reads: CASSYTVYQETQYF. In nucleotides, the CDR3 is TGTGCCAGCAGTTATACAGTATACCAAGAGACCCAGTACTTC.

V usage is TRBV5-1 and J usage is TRBJ1-3; D remains unclear. The CDR3 runs 14 residues. Germline lookup yields CDR1 SGHRS and CDR2 YFSETQ. V dropped 4 bases and J dropped 2 bases, with 10 bases sitting between them. For the CDR3, the DNA is TGCGCCAGCAGCCAAGGGCAGACTGGAAACACCATATATTTT. Its translation is CASSQGQTGNTIYF.

The CDR3 loop is CASRSGGEQFF. The CDR3 nucleotides read TGTGCCAGCAGGAGCGGGGGTGAGCAGTTCTTC. The chain combines TRBV11-2 with TRBJ2-1; 8 bases are a match to TRBD2. Germline V gene sequence: CDR1 SGHAT, CDR2 FQNNGV. Trimming cost V 6 bases and J 9 bases; bases outside gene matches: 1. The CDR3 totals 11 residues. The variable domain in full, with the rest retrieved from reference TRBV11-2 and TRBJ2-1, is EAGVAQSPRYKIIEKRQSVAFWCNPISGHATLYWYQQILGQGPKLLIQFQNNGVVDDSQLPKDRFSAERLKGVDSTLKIQPAKLEDSAVYLCASRSGGEQFFGPGTRLTVL.

The chain couples TRBV18 to TRBJ2-1, with 9 bases that match TRBD1. With V trimmed by 3 bases and J by 3 bases, 3 bases remained unmatched. This CDR3 contains 15 residues. Germline CDR1 KGHSH, CDR2 LQKENI. The CDR3 sequence is CASSPGQGNYNEQFF. CDR3 bases: TGTGCCAGCTCACCGGGACAGGGAAACTACAATGAGCAGTTCTTC.

The chain has TRBV18 and TRBJ1-1; unclear D gene. The CDR3 length is 14 residues. Germline values: CDR1 KGHSH, CDR2 LQKENI. The V end lost 3 bases, the J end lost 1 base, and 9 bases lay between the germline ends. CDR3 residues: CASSPPRGNTEAFF. The CDR3 region has the DNA TGTGCCAGCTCACCTCCCCGCGGGAACACTGAAGCTTTCTTT.

The V gene is TRBV7-2, the J gene TRBJ1-1; tentative D call: TRBD1 (5 bases). This CDR3 is built from 14 residues. CDR1 is SGHTA and CDR2 is FQGNSA in the germline V gene. Trimming cost V 1 base and J 2 bases, with 8 bases left between them. CDR3 region: CASSLGGFNTEAFF. CDR3 sequence (DNA): TGTGCCAGCAGCTTAGGGGGCTTTAACACTGAAGCTTTCTTT.